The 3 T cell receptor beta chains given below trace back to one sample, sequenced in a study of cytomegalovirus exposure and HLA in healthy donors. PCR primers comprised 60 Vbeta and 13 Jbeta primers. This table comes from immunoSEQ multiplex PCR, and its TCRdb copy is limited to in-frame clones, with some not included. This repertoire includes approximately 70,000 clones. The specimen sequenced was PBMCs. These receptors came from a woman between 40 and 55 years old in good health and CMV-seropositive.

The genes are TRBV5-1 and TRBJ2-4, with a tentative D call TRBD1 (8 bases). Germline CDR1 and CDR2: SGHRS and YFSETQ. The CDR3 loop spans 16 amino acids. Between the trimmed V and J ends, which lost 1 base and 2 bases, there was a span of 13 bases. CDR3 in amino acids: CASSLLQGGTKNIQYF. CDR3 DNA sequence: TGCGCCAGCAGCTTGCTACAGGGGGGGACCAAAAACATTCAGTACTTC.

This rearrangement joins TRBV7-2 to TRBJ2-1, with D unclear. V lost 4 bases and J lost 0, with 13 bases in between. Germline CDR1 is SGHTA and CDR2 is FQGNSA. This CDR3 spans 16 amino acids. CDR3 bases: TGTGCCAGCAGCTCCGTTCAACTGGTCTCCTACAATGAGCAGTTCTTC. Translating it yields CASSSVQLVSYNEQFF.

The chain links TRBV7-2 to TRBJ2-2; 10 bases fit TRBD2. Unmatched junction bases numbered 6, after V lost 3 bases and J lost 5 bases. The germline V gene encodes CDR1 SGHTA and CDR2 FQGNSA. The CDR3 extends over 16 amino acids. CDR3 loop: CASSFSGGMWTGELFF. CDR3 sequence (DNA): TGTGCCAGCAGCTTTAGCGGGGGGATGTGGACCGGGGAGCTGTTTTTT.